Reported below is one T cell receptor beta chain. Its antigen is not known. Constant-segment primers and 5'RACE yielded cDNA libraries for TCR alpha and TCR beta, each carrying sample barcodes and UMIs. TCRdb itself ran the 5' RACE reads through MiXCR, one entry per CDR3 protein. This sample has about 55,000 distinct CDR3 sequences, with 9% to 9.5% found just once. The entry originates in a study of T-cell memory formation after mild COVID-19. Study in general: Each donor largely had its own TCR clusters. Findings and caveats of the study: The authors did not confirm SARS-CoV-2 specificity of second-wave clones peaking day 37. Clones shrinking between day 15 and 85 showed a balanced CD4/CD8 split, and those that grew later tilted toward CD4+.

This CDR3 spans 15 amino acids. V shed 5 bases and J 2 bases; nucleotides not matched to a gene: 4. Germline lookup yields CDR1 MNHEY and CDR2 SMNVEV (reference sequence). The sequencing input was PBMCs or a T cell subset sorted from them (not recorded which). The source is a man aged 18 to 30 who had mild COVID-19 (a few samples of this study predate the infection). Cell type and time point are not known. The J gene is TRBJ2-5, the V gene TRBV27; 11 bases are shared with TRBD2. In nucleotides, the CDR3 is TGTGCCAGCAGTAAAACTAGCGGGGGTCAAGAGACCCAGTACTTC. Encoded protein: CASSKTSGGQETQYF.